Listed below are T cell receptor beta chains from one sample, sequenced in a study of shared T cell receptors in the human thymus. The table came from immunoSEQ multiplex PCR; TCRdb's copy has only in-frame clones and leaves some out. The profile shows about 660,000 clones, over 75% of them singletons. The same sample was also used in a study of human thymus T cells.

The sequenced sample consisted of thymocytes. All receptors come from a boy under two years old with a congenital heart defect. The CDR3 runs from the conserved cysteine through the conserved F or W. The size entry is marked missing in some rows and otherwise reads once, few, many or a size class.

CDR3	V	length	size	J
CASSVAAGASNYGYTF	TRBV6-4	16	NA	TRBJ1-2
CASSQVSAGYRQPQHF	TRBV4-1	16	NA	TRBJ1-5
CASSVAGPGGEQYF	TRBV2	14	NA	TRBJ2-7
CASSDPGSGTGLRYTF	TRBV19	16	NA	TRBJ1-2
CASSAEEPGANVLTF	TRBV2	15	NA	TRBJ2-6
CASSRGLAGGPSVGETQYF	TRBV2	19	NA	TRBJ2-5
CASSYGGRRGEQYF	TRBV6-6	14	NA	TRBJ2-7
CASSSKNFYGYTF	TRBV6-5	13	NA	TRBJ1-2
CASSPRTDSYGYTF	TRBV18	14	NA	TRBJ1-2
CASSPRGRGPETQYF	TRBV11-2	15	NA	TRBJ2-5
CASSQDPPTYEQYF	TRBV4-2	14	once	TRBJ2-7
CASSYSTSGKADTQYF	TRBV6-5	16	NA	TRBJ2-3
CASSPIGFPGQGSPSYEQYF	TRBV4-1	20	NA	TRBJ2-7
CASSQDDQGVTYEQYF	TRBV4-1	16	once	TRBJ2-7
CASSLRPLAGGPGDTQYF	TRBV11-3	18	once	TRBJ2-3
CASSPRTGRPNYGYTF	TRBV7-8	16	NA	TRBJ1-2
CASSLVGRLAGARYEQYF	TRBV5-1	18	NA	TRBJ2-7
CASGLPGQGYNEQFF	TRBV12-5	15	NA	TRBJ2-1